The entry that follows covers one T cell receptor beta chain sequence. The authors prepared UMI-labeled TRB cDNA libraries by 5' RACE. TCRdb processed the 5' RACE reads again and assigns one entry to each CDR3 protein, with no DNA. The data show about 66,000 distinct CDR3 sequences, and the top ten clones hold about 4.5%. This sample is drawn from a study of CXCR3-negative and CXCR3-positive naive CD8 T cells. This CDR3 is built from 16 residues. CDR1 and CDR2 (germline): LGHDT, YNNKEL (reference sequence). The chain joins TRBV3-1 to TRBJ1-3. The sequence came from a human donor in good health. Some clones in this sample may be carry-over from other donors' samples. The material sequenced was naive CXCR3- CD8+ T cells from blood. Documented subset: CD45RO-CCR7+CD27+CD95- naive CD8+ T cells lacking CXCR3 (TNR3-). The CDR3 here is CASSQDATGSGNTIYF.